There are a few counts of the clone carrying this TCR beta chain. At the DNA level, this CDR3 is encoded by other sequences in the same sample as well. The data belong to a study of T cells in narcolepsy. The table came from immunoSEQ multiplex PCR; TCRdb's copy has only in-frame clones and leaves some out. The repertoire includes tens of thousands of clones, over 80% of them detected once, and about 0.66% sits in the top ten. Deletions cut 0 bases from V and 9 bases from J, with 6 bases between. CDR1 and CDR2 from the germline V gene are LNHNV and YYDKDF (reference sequence). The CDR3 has 12 amino acids.

The sequencing input was memory (CD45RA-) CD4+ T cells from blood. The sequence was obtained from a human donor in good health. This chain connects TRBV15 to TRBJ2-1; D may be TRBD1 (5 bases). CDR3 residues: CATSRDQGEQFF. CDR3 coding DNA: TGTGCCACCAGCAGAGATCAGGGTGAGCAGTTCTTC.